This passage covers 17 T cell receptor beta chains from one sample sequenced in a study of cytomegalovirus exposure and HLA in healthy donors. In the PCR, 60 Vbeta and 13 Jbeta primers were used. Only in-frame clones appear in the TCRdb table, and some are missing; sequencing was by immunoSEQ multiplex PCR. Among more than 110,000 clones listed, nearly 80% were seen once. The source material was PBMCs. All receptors derive from a male donor in good health and CMV-seronegative.

V and J are TRBV2 and TRBJ1-5; 9 nucleotides agree with TRBD1. Germline V gives CDR1 SNHLY, CDR2 FYNNEI. With 3 bases clipped from V and 2 bases from J, the junction kept 11 bases outside the gene matches. This CDR3 comprises 18 residues. This CDR3 is CASSDEQGATFGNQPQHF. CDR3 nucleotide sequence: TGTGCCAGCAGTGACGAACAGGGGGCCACGTTTGGCAATCAGCCCCAGCATTTT.

The V and J genes are TRBV11-3 and TRBJ2-7; D may be TRBD2 (5 bases). Per the germline V gene, CDR1 is SGHNT and CDR2 is YENEEA. The CDR3 runs to 15 residues. V was cut by 5 bases and J by 2 bases, with 16 bases left in between. CDR3 loop: CASSDSGLTPYEQYF. The CDR3 nucleotides are TGTGCCAGCAGCGACTCCGGACTGACTCCCTACGAGCAGTACTTC.

The gene calls are TRBV15 and TRBJ1-1; D unclear. In germline, CDR1 is LNHNV, CDR2 YYDKDF (reference sequence). The CDR3 consists of 14 residues. Trimming removed 0 bases from V and 4 bases from J, with 9 bases in between. This chain's CDR3 is CATSREEGGTEAFF. CDR3 nucleotides: TGTGCCACCAGCAGAGAGGAGGGTGGCACTGAAGCTTTCTTT.

This chain uses TRBV11-2 with TRBJ2-3; tentative D call: TRBD1 (6 bases). The length of the CDR3 is 15 residues. The ends were cut back, 4 bases at V and 0 bases at J, with 11 bases in the middle. Germline CDR1 is SGHAT and CDR2 is FQNNGV. CDR3 sequence: CASSWTESSTDTQYF. As DNA, the CDR3 is TGTGCCAGCAGCTGGACAGAGAGCAGCACAGATACGCAGTATTTT.

This clone was seen a handful of times. This chain links TRBV4-3 with TRBJ1-2, with 8 bases aligning to TRBD1. The V gene's germline CDR1 is LGHNA and CDR2 YSLEER. This CDR3 has 16 residues. V shed 0 bases and J 8 bases; nucleotides not matched to a gene: 11. The CDR3 region has the DNA TGCGCCAGCAGCCAAGATCCCCGGACAGGGCTCTCGGGCTACACCTTC. Its protein is CASSQDPRTGLSGYTF.

V is TRBV6-5 and J is TRBJ1-1; D perhaps matches TRBD1 (6 bases). CDR3 length equals 14 residues. CDR1 and CDR2 (germline): MNHEY, SVGAGI. V lost 7 bases to trimming and J lost 0 bases, with 12 bases between them. For the CDR3, the DNA is TGTGCCAGCAAGGGGACATCCTTGAACACTGAAGCTTTCTTT. Amino acid sequence: CASKGTSLNTEAFF.

The chain is built from TRBV7-2 and TRBJ2-4; no clear D. V was cut by 3 bases and J by 10 bases, with 10 bases left in between. Germline V CDR1 and CDR2: SGHTA, FQGNSA. This CDR3 has 12 amino acids. The CDR3 bases are TGTGCCAGCAGCTTTGCAGAATCAATTCAGTACTTC. It yields the protein CASSFAESIQYF.

The gene calls are TRBV2 and TRBJ2-3, with 9 bases matching TRBD2. The CDR3 consists of 15 residues. V lost 5 bases to trimming and J lost 1 base; unmatched junction nucleotides: 4. Germline CDR1 and CDR2: SNHLY and FYNNEI. CDR3 DNA sequence: TGTGCCAGCAGTCTTAGCGGGGGCCGCACAGATACGCAGTATTTT. The encoded protein is CASSLSGGRTDTQYF.

V and J are TRBV28 and TRBJ2-3; perhaps TRBD1 as D (5 bases). V lost 5 bases, J lost 0 bases, and 12 bases lay in between. Germline loops: CDR1 MDHEN, CDR2 SYDVKM. This CDR3 is 15 amino acids long. The CDR3 nucleotides read TGTGCCAGCAGTGAGAACCCAGGGAGCACAGATACGCAGTATTTT. Translation gives CASSENPGSTDTQYF.

This rearrangement joins TRBV30 to TRBJ1-2; perhaps TRBD1 as D (6 bases). Germline V gene data show CDR1 as GTSNPN and CDR2 as SVGIG (reference sequence). The CDR3 consists of 12 residues. The CDR3 DNA reads TGTGCTCAGCGGGGGCGACTTTATGGCTACACCTTC. Its protein product is CAQRGRLYGYTF.

The gene calls are TRBV4-1 and TRBJ2-7; D gene unclear. The length of the CDR3 is 15 residues. Germline values: CDR1 MGHRA, CDR2 YSYEKL. Trimming removed 0 bases from V and 3 bases from J, with 12 bases in between. For the CDR3, the DNA is TGCGCCAGCAGCCAAGAAGCACAGCCATACTACGAGCAGTACTTC. It is translated as CASSQEAQPYYEQYF.

The chain carries TRBV9 and TRBJ2-2, with 9 nucleotides matching TRBD1. Germline values: CDR1 SGDLS, CDR2 YYNGEE. V shed 4 bases and J 7 bases; nucleotides not matched to a gene: 11. The CDR3 has 16 residues. DNA of the CDR3: TGTGCCAGCAGCCTTCGGACAGGGGCGGTAGGCGGGGAGCTGTTTTTT. Protein sequence: CASSLRTGAVGGELFF.

This chain links TRBV6-5 with TRBJ1-1; 8 nucleotides agree with TRBD1. J lost 3 bases, V lost 4 bases, and 10 bases had no gene match. Germline values: CDR1 MNHEY, CDR2 SVGAGI. This CDR3 spans 16 amino acids. The CDR3 here is CASSSAGGVLDTEAFF. The CDR3 nucleotides are TGTGCCAGCAGTTCCGCAGGGGGCGTGTTGGACACTGAAGCTTTCTTT.

The chain recombines TRBV9 with TRBJ2-5; TRBD1 might be the D (6 bases). Trimming left V 4 bases short and J 0 bases short, with 16 bases between. Germline V gene data show CDR1 as SGDLS and CDR2 as YYNGEE. This CDR3 has 16 amino acids. The CDR3 protein is CASSSGGQTYQETQYF. CDR3 sequence (DNA): TGTGCCAGCAGCTCCGGCGGACAGACGTACCAAGAGACCCAGTACTTC. The entire variable domain, with the rest obtained from reference TRBV9 and TRBJ2-5, is as follows: DSGVTQTPKHLITATGQRVTLRCSPRSGDLSVYWYQQSLDQGLQFLIQYYNGEERAKGNILERFSAQQFPDLHSELNLSSLELGDSALYFCASSSGGQTYQETQYFGPGTRLLVL.

This clone appeared a single time. The J gene is TRBJ2-2, the V gene TRBV9; the match to TRBD1 covers 8 bases. Trimming removed 3 bases from V and 5 bases from J; junction bases left unmatched: 9. Germline CDR1 SGDLS, CDR2 YYNGEE. The CDR3 totals 16 residues. This CDR3 is CASSDVTGVATGELFF. For the CDR3, the DNA is TGTGCCAGCAGCGACGTGACAGGGGTCGCGACCGGGGAGCTGTTTTTT.

The rearrangement links TRBV29-1 to TRBJ1-1, with 12 bases lining up with TRBD1. Germline CDR1 SQVTM, CDR2 ANQGSEA. This CDR3 has 14 amino acids. The J segment lost 11 bases and the V segment lost 4 bases, leaving 11 bases of the junction unmatched. The CDR3 is CSVGITGQGAGAFF. The CDR3 nucleotides read TGCAGCGTTGGTATCACGGGACAGGGGGCCGGGGCTTTCTTT.

The rearrangement joins TRBV28 to TRBJ1-6; 9 bases agree with TRBD1. V trimming: 6 bases; J trimming: 10 bases; junction bases outside the gene matches: 10. Germline loops: CDR1 MDHEN, CDR2 SYDVKM. CDR3 length equals 15 residues. CDR3 DNA: TGTGCCAGCAGGTCACCCGGGACAGGGAGCTCACCCCTCCACTTT. Residues: CASRSPGTGSSPLHF.